These 22 T cell receptor beta chains share one sample of origin, sequenced in a study of breast tumors, draining lymph nodes, adjacent tissues. One entry per CDR3 protein, called by TCRdb with MiXCR from the multiplex PCR reads. The sample has approximately 13,000 distinct CDR3 sequences; about 56% are singletons. The specimen sequenced was tumor-adjacent breast tissue. The receptors come from a female donor with breast cancer. Some clones in this sample may be carry-over from other donors' samples.

Judged by abundance, this clonotype is medium-sized (0.01 to 0.1%). The chain recombines TRBV5-8 with TRBJ2-3; 8 positions match TRBD2. Trimming at V came to 4 bases and at J to 2 bases, leaving 9 bases not matched to a gene. The CDR3 is 16 amino acids. Looked up from germline, CDR1 is SGHTS and CDR2 is YDEGEE. For the CDR3, the DNA is TGTGCCAGCAGCCCGCTAGCGGGTGGGGCCACAGATACGCAGTATTTT. Protein: CASSPLAGGATDTQYF.

A remark on this clonotype: The germline gene is not matched at one end of the junction; a read error may be the cause. The chain joins TRBV20-1 to TRBJ1-1, with D unclear. CDR3 length: 14 residues. Germline V lookup: CDR1 DFQATT, CDR2 SNEGSKA (reference sequence). DNA of the CDR3: TGTGCCATCAGTGAGAGGACGGCGAACACTGAAGCTTTCTTT. Its protein product is CAISERTANTEAFF.

This clonotype occurred many times. A much larger clone differs by one base, so this may be a read error. The gene calls are TRBV6-5 and TRBJ2-1; TRBD2 aligns across 12 bases. J was trimmed by 6 bases and V by 5 bases; bases with no gene match: 14. Germline CDR1 and CDR2: MNHEY and SVGAGI. This CDR3 region has 18 residues. In DNA form, the CDR3 reads TGTGCCAGCAGTCACCAACTGCTAGCGGGAGGGCCACTCAATGAGCAGTTCTTC. Translating it yields CASSHQLLAGGPLNEQFF.

This clonotype appeared many times. The chain combines TRBV29-1 with TRBJ2-1; maybe TRBD1 (6 bases). The CDR3 sequence is 12 residues long. Trimming shortened V by 3 bases and J by 6 bases, and 9 bases separated the two germline ends. Germline V lookup: CDR1 SQVTM, CDR2 ANQGSEA. The CDR3 sequence: CSVDRGRNEQFF. The CDR3, as DNA: TGCAGCGTTGACAGGGGCCGCAATGAGCAGTTCTTC.

The gene calls are TRBV20-1 and TRBJ2-7, with 10 bases that match TRBD2. This CDR3 is built from 13 residues. The germline V gene has CDR1 DFQATT and CDR2 SNEGSKA (reference sequence). After removal of 8 bases from V and 2 bases from J, the junction contained 6 bases not matched to a gene. Here the CDR3 reads CSLSGRETYEQYF. CDR3 DNA: TGCAGTTTGAGCGGGAGGGAGACCTACGAGCAGTACTTC.

This chain connects TRBV7-9 to TRBJ2-3; D is ambiguous. V was clipped by 3 bases and J by 2 bases, with 9 bases between them. Germline values: CDR1 SEHNR, CDR2 FQNEAQ (reference sequence). This CDR3 is 14 amino acids long. This CDR3 is CASSLGAVTDTQYF. The CDR3 nucleotides are TGTGCCAGCAGCTTGGGTGCAGTCACAGATACGCAGTATTTT.

J is TRBJ2-7 and V is TRBV7-3; 10 bases map to TRBD2. Germline CDR1 SGHTA, CDR2 FQGTGA. V lost 7 bases, J lost 5 bases, and 8 bases stayed unmatched. This CDR3 is 14 amino acids long. The CDR3 spells CASTSQTSGNEQYF. The CDR3 region has the DNA TGTGCCAGCACCTCCCAAACTAGCGGGAACGAGCAGTACTTC.

This chain uses TRBV7-8 with TRBJ1-4; 7 bases fit TRBD1. The CDR3 covers 14 residues. V lost 5 bases and J lost 4; bases outside the gene matches: 4. CDR1 and CDR2 from the germline V gene are SGHVS and FQNEAQ. CDR3 sequence (DNA): TGTGCCAGCAGCAAGGACAGGAGTAATGAAAAACTGTTTTTT. Its translation: CASSKDRSNEKLFF.

The rearrangement uses TRBV9 and TRBJ1-3; D may be TRBD1 (5 bases). Trimming shortened V by 4 bases and J by 3 bases, and 14 bases separated the two germline ends. Germline values: CDR1 SGDLS, CDR2 YYNGEE. CDR3 length: 15 residues. The CDR3 nucleotides are TGTGCCAGCAGCCTCAGGGATTTTGGTGGAAACACCATATATTTT. It specifies CASSLRDFGGNTIYF.

V and J are TRBV24-1 and TRBJ2-3, with TRBD1 matching 7 bases. Germline values: CDR1 KGHDR, CDR2 SFDVKD. J gave up 3 bases and V 6 bases, and 8 bases lay outside the gene matches. The CDR3 covers 15 residues. The CDR3, as DNA: TGTGCCACCAGTCGTAAAGGGGGCGGTACAGATACGCAGTATTTT. Translated: CATSRKGGGTDTQYF.

The genes are TRBV12-3 or TRBV12-4 and TRBJ2-7; 13 bases fit TRBD2. After removal of 6 bases from V and 2 bases from J, the junction contained 4 bases not matched to a gene. The CDR3 runs 15 residues. The CDR3 nucleotides are TGTGCCAGCAGATCGGGACTAGCGGGAACCTACGAGCAGTACTTC. As protein: CASRSGLAGTYEQYF.

J is TRBJ2-7 and V is TRBV7-9, with D perhaps TRBD2 (6 bases). Germline loops: CDR1 SEHNR, CDR2 FQNEAQ (reference sequence). The CDR3 covers 13 residues. The V and J ends lost 5 bases and 7 bases respectively, with 15 bases between them. The chain's CDR3 is CASSVARGTEQYF. In DNA form, the CDR3 reads TGTGCCAGCAGCGTGGCACGGGGGACTGAGCAGTACTTC.

This clonotype was picked up a small number of times. The CDR3 is CASSLQASTDTQYF. CDR3 bases: TGTGCCAGCAGCCTGCAGGCTAGCACAGATACGCAGTATTTT. The rearrangement links TRBV2 to TRBJ2-3; no definite D call. Germline CDR1 SNHLY, CDR2 FYNNEI. V was trimmed by 6 bases and J by 0 bases, leaving 10 bases between them. The CDR3 spans 14 residues.

This sequence joins TRBV7-2 and TRBJ1-6, with D uncertain. Trimming left V 8 bases short and J 3 bases short, with 8 bases between. This CDR3 has 13 residues. Looked up from germline, CDR1 is SGHTA and CDR2 is FQGNSA. CDR3 residues: CASSSDYNSPLHF. The CDR3 DNA follows: TGTGCCAGCTCTTCCGACTATAATTCACCCCTCCACTTT.

The chain uses TRBV14 and TRBJ2-7, with TRBD1 identical over 10 bases. Germline lookup yields CDR1 SGHDN and CDR2 FVKESK. V was pared by 3 bases and J by 4 bases, with 0 bases of the junction left unmatched. This CDR3 contains 13 residues. The CDR3 loop reads CASSQDRGYEQYF. In nucleotides, the CDR3 is TGTGCCAGCAGCCAGGACAGGGGGTACGAGCAGTACTTC. The full variable domain, rest sourced from reference TRBV14 and TRBJ2-7, is EAGVTQFPSHSVIEKGQTVTLRCDPISGHDNLYWYRRVMGKEIKFLLHFVKESKQDESGMPNNRFLAERTGGTYSTLKVQPAELEDSGVYFCASSQDRGYEQYFGPGTRLTVT.

With respect to this clonotype: The junction departs from germline at one end; a sequencing error may be responsible. The V and J genes are TRBV19 and TRBJ1-6; D possibly corresponds to TRBD1 (5 bases). CDR1 is LNHDA, CDR2 SQIVND, per germline (reference sequence). The length of the CDR3 is 14 residues. CDR3 in amino acids: CASSRTRLNLPPHF. As DNA, the CDR3 is TGTGCCAGTAGTCGGACACGGTTAAATTTACCCCCCCACTTC.

This clonotype was seen only once. The CDR3 region is CASSEWFGWDEQYF. The CDR3 nucleotides read TGTGCCAGCAGTGAATGGTTCGGCTGGGACGAGCAGTACTTC. The V and J genes are TRBV2 and TRBJ2-7; D is unclear. Germline loops: CDR1 SNHLY, CDR2 FYNNEI. The length of the CDR3 is 14 residues. V gave up 2 bases and J gave up 5 bases, with 13 bases separating them.

The V gene is TRBV9, the J gene TRBJ2-7; the match to TRBD2 covers 14 bases. Trimming took 4 bases from V and 5 from J; bases not matched to a gene: 8. This CDR3 region has 16 residues. CDR1 SGDLS and CDR2 YYNGEE come from the germline V gene. As DNA, the CDR3 is TGTGCCAGCAGCCCGTCCGGGACTAGCGGGAGACACGAGCAGTACTTC. Its protein product is CASSPSGTSGRHEQYF.

The J gene is TRBJ2-1, the V gene TRBV24-1; D remains ambiguous. Looked up from germline, CDR1 is KGHDR and CDR2 is SFDVKD. Trimming took off 0 bases at V and 10 bases at J, with 12 bases between the two ends. The CDR3 is 14 residues long. The CDR3 nucleotides are TGTGCCACCAGTGATTTGCTCCTGTCGTCAGAGCAGTTCTTC. Residues: CATSDLLLSSEQFF.

By sample share, this clonotype is medium-sized (0.01 to 0.1%). This sequence joins TRBV12-3 or TRBV12-4 and TRBJ1-3; no firm D call. Trimming cost V 2 bases and J 0 bases, with 14 bases left between them. This CDR3 has 17 residues. The DNA of the CDR3 is TGTGCCAGCAGTTTAAAATTGAAGTTCAGCTCTGGAAACACCATATATTTT. It codes for CASSLKLKFSSGNTIYF.

The V call is TRBV2, the J call TRBJ2-3; TRBD1 agrees at 9 bases. With V trimmed by 4 bases and J by 4 bases, 6 bases remained unmatched. CDR1 and CDR2 from the germline V gene are SNHLY and FYNNEI. The CDR3 spans 15 residues. The CDR3 coding sequence is TGTGCCAGCAGTGTTGGGACAGGGAACGCAGATACGCAGTATTTT. This codes for CASSVGTGNADTQYF.

Here the CDR3 DNA reads TGCAGTGCTAGAGTGGGACCAAACTCACCCCTCCACTTT. Its protein is CSARVGPNSPLHF. The chain couples TRBV20-1 to TRBJ1-6, with D possibly TRBD1 on 5 matching bases. This CDR3 spans 13 amino acids. Trimming shortened V by 1 base and J by 10 bases, and 11 bases separated the two germline ends. Germline values: CDR1 DFQATT, CDR2 SNEGSKA (reference sequence).